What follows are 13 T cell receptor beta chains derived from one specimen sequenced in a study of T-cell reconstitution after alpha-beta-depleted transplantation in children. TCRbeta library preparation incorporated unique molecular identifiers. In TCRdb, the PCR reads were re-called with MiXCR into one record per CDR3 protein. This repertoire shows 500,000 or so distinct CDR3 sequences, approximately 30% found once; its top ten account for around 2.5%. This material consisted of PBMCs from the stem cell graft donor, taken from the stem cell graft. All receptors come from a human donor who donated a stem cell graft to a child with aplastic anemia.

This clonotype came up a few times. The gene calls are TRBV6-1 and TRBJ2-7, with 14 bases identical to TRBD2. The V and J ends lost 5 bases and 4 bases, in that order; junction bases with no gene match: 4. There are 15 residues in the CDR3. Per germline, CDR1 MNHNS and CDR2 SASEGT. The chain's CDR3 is CASSQGLAGAYEQYV. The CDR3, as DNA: TGTGCCAGCAGTCAGGGACTAGCGGGAGCTTACGAGCAGTACGTC.

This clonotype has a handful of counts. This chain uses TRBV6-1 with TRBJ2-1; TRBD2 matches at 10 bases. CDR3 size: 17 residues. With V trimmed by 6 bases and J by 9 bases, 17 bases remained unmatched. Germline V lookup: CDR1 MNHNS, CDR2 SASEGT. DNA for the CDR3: TGTGCCAGCAGGACCTCACTAGCGGGATCTTTTCGGGGTGAGCAGTTCTTC. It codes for CASRTSLAGSFRGEQFF.

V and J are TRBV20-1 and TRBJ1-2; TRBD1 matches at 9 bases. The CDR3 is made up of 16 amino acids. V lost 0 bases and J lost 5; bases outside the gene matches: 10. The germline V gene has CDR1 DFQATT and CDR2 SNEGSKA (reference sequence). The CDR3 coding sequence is TGCAGTGCTAGAGATGGAACAGGGGGCATTGATTATGGCTACACCTTC. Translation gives CSARDGTGGIDYGYTF.

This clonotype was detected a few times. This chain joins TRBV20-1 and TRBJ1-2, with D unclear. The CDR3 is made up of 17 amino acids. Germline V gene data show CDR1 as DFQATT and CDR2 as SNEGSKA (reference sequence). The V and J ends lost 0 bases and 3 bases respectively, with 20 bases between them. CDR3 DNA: TGCAGTGCTAGAGATCCTGATATCACTGCCCGGCACTATGGCTACACCTTC. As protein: CSARDPDITARHYGYTF.

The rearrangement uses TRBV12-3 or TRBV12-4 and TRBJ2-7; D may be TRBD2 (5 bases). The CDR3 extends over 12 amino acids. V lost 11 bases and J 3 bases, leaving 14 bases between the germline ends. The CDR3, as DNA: TGTGCCCCCGAGGGCCCTTACTACGAGCAGTACGTC. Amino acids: CAPEGPYYEQYV.

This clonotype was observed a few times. The CDR3 region has the DNA TGTGCCAGCAGTCAGACAGTCCGGGGCTACACCTTC. Its protein product is CASSQTVRGYTF. This sequence joins TRBV12-3 or TRBV12-4 and TRBJ1-2; a possible D gene is TRBD1 (5 bases). Trimming took off 5 bases at V and 8 bases at J, with 12 bases between the two ends. CDR3 length: 12 residues.

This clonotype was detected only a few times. CDR3 DNA sequence: TGCAGCGCGACTAGCGCCGACTACGAGCAGTACGTC. Protein product: CSATSADYEQYV. V gene TRBV29-1 combines with J gene TRBJ2-7; 8 positions agree with TRBD2. With 7 bases clipped from V and 3 bases from J, the junction kept 5 bases outside the gene matches. Looked up from germline, CDR1 is SQVTM and CDR2 is ANQGSEA. CDR3 length equals 12 residues.

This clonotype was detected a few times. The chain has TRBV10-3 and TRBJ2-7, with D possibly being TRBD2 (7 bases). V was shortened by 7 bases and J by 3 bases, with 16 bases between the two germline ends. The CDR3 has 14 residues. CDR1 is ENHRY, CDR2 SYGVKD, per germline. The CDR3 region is CAITEGGGRYEQYF. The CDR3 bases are TGTGCCATCACCGAGGGAGGGGGTCGCTACGAGCAGTACTTC.

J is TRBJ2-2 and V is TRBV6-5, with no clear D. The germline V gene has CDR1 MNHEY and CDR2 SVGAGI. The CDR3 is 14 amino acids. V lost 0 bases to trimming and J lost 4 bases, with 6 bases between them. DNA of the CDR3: TGTGCCAGCAGTTACTCCCGATCCACCGGGGAGCTGTTTTTT. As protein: CASSYSRSTGELFF.

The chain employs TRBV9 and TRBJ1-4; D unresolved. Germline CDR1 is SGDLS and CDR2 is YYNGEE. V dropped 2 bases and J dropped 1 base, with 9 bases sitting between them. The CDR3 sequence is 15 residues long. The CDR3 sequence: CASSVSTGTNEKLFF. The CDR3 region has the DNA TGTGCCAGCAGCGTCTCGACGGGAACTAATGAAAAACTGTTTTTT.

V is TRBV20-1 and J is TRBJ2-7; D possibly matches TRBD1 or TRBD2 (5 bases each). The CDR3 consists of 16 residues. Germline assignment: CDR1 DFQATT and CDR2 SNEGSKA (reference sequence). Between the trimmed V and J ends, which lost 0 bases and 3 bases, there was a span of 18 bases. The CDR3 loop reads CSARDLQGRDRYEQYF. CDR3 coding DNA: TGCAGTGCTAGAGACCTTCAGGGCCGGGATCGCTACGAGCAGTACTTC.

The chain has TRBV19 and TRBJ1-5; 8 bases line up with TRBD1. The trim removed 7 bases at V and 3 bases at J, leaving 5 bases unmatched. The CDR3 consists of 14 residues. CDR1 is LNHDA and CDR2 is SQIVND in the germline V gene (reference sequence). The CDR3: CASIETGDNQPQHF. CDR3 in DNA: TGTGCCAGTATTGAGACAGGGGACAATCAGCCCCAGCATTTT.

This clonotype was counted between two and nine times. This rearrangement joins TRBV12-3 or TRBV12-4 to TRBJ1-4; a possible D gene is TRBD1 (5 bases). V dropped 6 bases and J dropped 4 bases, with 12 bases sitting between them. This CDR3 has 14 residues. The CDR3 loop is CASRSGTINEKLFF. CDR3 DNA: TGTGCCAGCAGGTCCGGGACCATTAATGAAAAACTGTTTTTT.